This is a list of T cell receptor beta chains from one sample in a study of cytomegalovirus exposure and HLA in healthy donors. TCRdb's copy holds only in-frame clones and misses some; the assay was immunoSEQ multiplex PCR. The data show 160,000 or so clones, 70% to 80% seen once. Sequenced: PBMCs. The receptors come from a man between 35 and 55 years old in good health and CMV-seronegative. The CDR3 runs from the conserved cysteine through the conserved F or W. D genes are given only for firm matches. Size tells how often a clone was seen (once, few, many) or the class of an expanded clone, and some rows leave it out.

d_call j_call v_call clone_size cdr3_aa cdr3_nt
NA TRBJ2-2 TRBV5-8 NA CASSRGLHNTGELFF TGTGCCAGCAGCCGGGGACTCCATAACACCGGGGAGCTGTTTTTT
TRBD1 TRBJ2-3 TRBV29-1 NA CSVARNRGSTDTQYF TGCAGCGTTGCACGTAACAGGGGGAGCACAGATACGCAGTATTTT
NA TRBJ1-2 TRBV25-1 NA CASSEGGLTRGYTF TGTGCCAGCAGTGAGGGCGGACTAACTCGAGGCTACACCTTC
TRBD2 TRBJ2-1 TRBV4-2 NA CASSQATSGRAYNEQFF TGTGCCAGCAGCCAAGCTACTAGCGGGAGGGCCTACAATGAGCAGTTCTTC
NA TRBJ2-3 TRBV11-2 NA CASSLLSTDTQYF TGTGCCAGCAGCTTACTCAGCACAGATACGCAGTATTTT
NA TRBJ2-1 TRBV5-5 few CASSFTGNEQFF TGTGCCAGCAGTTTTACAGGCAATGAGCAGTTCTTC
TRBD2 TRBJ2-3 TRBV2 NA CASSELGLAGTDTQYF TGTGCCAGCAGTGAACTGGGACTAGCGGGAACAGATACGCAGTATTTT
NA TRBJ2-4 TRBV7-9 NA CASSLVDIQYF TGTGCCAGCAGCTTAGTAGACATTCAGTACTTC
NA TRBJ2-2 TRBV19 few CATREFGELFF TGTGCCACCCGGGAATTCGGGGAGCTGTTTTTT
TRBD2 TRBJ2-1 TRBV4-2 NA CASSQGVGLAGNNEQFF TGTGCCAGCAGCCAGGGGGTAGGGCTAGCGGGAAACAATGAGCAGTTCTTC
NA TRBJ2-6 TRBV11-2 NA CASSHHLATSSGANVLTF TGTGCCAGCAGCCACCACCTAGCGACCAGCTCTGGGGCCAACGTCCTGACTTTC
NA TRBJ2-4 TRBV18 NA CASSPTVTAKNIQYF TGTGCCAGCTCACCTACGGTCACTGCCAAAAACATTCAGTACTTC
TRBD1 TRBJ2-1 TRBV6-4 NA CASSTGGAPNEQFF TGTGCCAGCAGTACAGGGGGCGCCCCAAATGAGCAGTTCTTC
TRBD2 TRBJ2-5 TRBV28 NA CASSLALAGGGGYQETQYF TGTGCCAGCAGTTTGGCACTAGCGGGAGGGGGGGGGTACCAAGAGACCCAGTACTTC
TRBD1 TRBJ1-5 TRBV28 NA CASSSPQGAGNQPQHF TGTGCCAGCAGTTCCCCTCAGGGGGCCGGAAATCAGCCCCAGCATTTT
NA TRBJ1-5 TRBV6-5 NA CASSPFTWGQPQHF TGTGCCAGCAGTCCCTTTACATGGGGCCAGCCCCAGCATTTT
NA TRBJ1-1 TRBV29-1 NA CSVERQGGTEAFF TGCAGCGTTGAACGGCAGGGCGGCACTGAAGCTTTCTTT
NA TRBJ1-5 TRBV19 NA CASRVRRAPNQPQHF TGTGCCAGTAGGGTTCGCAGGGCCCCGAATCAGCCCCAGCATTTT
TRBD2 TRBJ2-1 TRBV19 NA CASTLGGAGGPRNEQFF TGTGCCAGTACCCTTGGGGGAGCGGGAGGGCCTAGGAATGAGCAGTTCTTC
TRBD1 TRBJ2-6 TRBV6-1 NA CASSESGGSGANVLTF TGTGCCAGCAGCGAATCAGGGGGCTCCGGGGCCAACGTCCTGACTTTC
TRBD2 TRBJ2-7 TRBV28 few CASSSGLAYYEQYF TGTGCCAGCAGCTCCGGACTAGCGTACTACGAGCAGTACTTC
NA TRBJ2-6 TRBV6-6 few CASSQPGVGANGLTF TGTGCCAGCAGTCAACCAGGGGTTGGGGCCAACGGCCTGACTTTC
NA TRBJ2-1 TRBV6-1 NA CASSEVASRRINEQFF TGTGCCAGCAGTGAAGTCGCTAGCCGTCGCATAAATGAGCAGTTCTTC
TRBD2 TRBJ2-7 TRBV5-1 NA CASSPVGGTRLNEQYF TGCGCCAGCAGTCCAGTAGGGGGGACTAGACTTAACGAGCAGTACTTC
NA TRBJ2-7 TRBV16 NA CASSQSGGASYEQYF TGTGCCAGCAGCCAATCGGGCGGGGCTTCCTACGAGCAGTACTTC
NA TRBJ1-2 TRBV6-1 NA CASSPRGFLEGYTF TGTGCCAGCAGCCCGCGAGGCTTCCTGGAGGGCTACACCTTC
NA TRBJ2-5 TRBV5-1 NA CASSLGGQETQYF TGCGCCAGCAGCTTGGGCGGCCAAGAGACCCAGTACTTC
TRBD1 TRBJ1-1 TRBV28 NA CASSSYRGINTEAFF TGTGCCAGCAGTTCATACAGGGGAATTAACACTGAAGCTTTCTTT
TRBD1 TRBJ2-3 TRBV18 few CASSPTTGGAKVTQYF TGTGCCAGCTCACCAACGACAGGGGGCGCAAAAGTTACGCAGTATTTT
NA TRBJ1-1 TRBV18 NA CASSPGEAGRAFF TGTGCCAGCTCACCAGGGGAGGCAGGGAGGGCTTTCTTT
TRBD2 TRBJ2-5 TRBV28 NA CASSPTSGGQETQYF TGTGCCAGCAGTCCGACTAGCGGGGGCCAAGAGACCCAGTACTTC
TRBD1 TRBJ2-7 TRBV5-6 NA CASSLWDSSYEQYF TGTGCCAGCAGCTTGTGGGACAGCTCCTACGAGCAGTACTTC
NA TRBJ2-2 TRBV19 NA CASSIRWGVAGELFF TGTGCCAGTAGTATTAGGTGGGGCGTGGCCGGGGAGCTGTTTTTT
NA TRBJ2-7 TRBV5-1 NA CASSLGDLAPYEQYF TGCGCCAGCAGCTTGGGGGATCTAGCCCCCTACGAGCAGTACTTC
NA TRBJ1-4 TRBV30 NA CAWSVQWSEKLFF TGTGCCTGGAGTGTACAGTGGTCTGAAAAACTGTTTTTT
TRBD2 TRBJ2-7 TRBV19 NA CASSNEGLASYEQYF TGTGCCAGTAGTAACGAGGGACTAGCGTCCTACGAGCAGTACTTC
NA TRBJ2-2 TRBV5-1 NA CASSLASFGIDSVIGELFF TGCGCCAGCAGCTTGGCTAGCTTCGGGATAGATTCGGTTATCGGGGAGCTGTTTTTT
NA TRBJ2-3 TRBV6-1 NA CASSVGGARGTDTQYF TGTGCCAGCAGTGTCGGGGGAGCAAGGGGCACAGATACGCAGTATTTT
TRBD1 TRBJ1-5 TRBV29-1 once CSVVLGTGGQPQHF TGCAGCGTTGTTTTGGGGACAGGGGGTCAGCCCCAGCATTTT
NA TRBJ1-3 TRBV7-8 NA CASSSAAHRRGSGNTIYF TGTGCCAGCAGCTCAGCCGCACACAGGCGGGGGTCTGGAAACACCATATATTTT
TRBD1 TRBJ1-4 TRBV6-5 NA CASSRQGNNEKLFF TGTGCCAGCAGTCGACAGGGGAATAATGAAAAACTGTTTTTT
NA TRBJ2-1 TRBV2 few CASKYGGDRSFFYNEQFF TGTGCCAGCAAATATGGGGGGGACAGGAGTTTTTTCTACAATGAGCAGTTCTTC
TRBD2 TRBJ2-7 TRBV29-1 NA CSVSSGRGYEQYF TGCAGCGTCTCTAGCGGGAGGGGATACGAGCAGTACTTC
TRBD2 TRBJ2-7 TRBV2 once CASRAGAGEQYF TGTGCCAGCAGGGCGGGAGCTGGCGAGCAGTACTTC
TRBD2 TRBJ2-5 TRBV5-1 NA CASKRRATSGSWQETQYF TGCGCCAGCAAGCGTCGGGCTACAAGCGGGAGTTGGCAAGAGACCCAGTACTTC
NA TRBJ2-4 TRBV11-2 NA CASSSDREDSQYF TGTGCCAGCAGCTCCGACAGGGAGGACAGTCAGTACTTC
NA TRBJ1-2 TRBV5-1 few CASSLGGGPRDNYGYTF TGCGCCAGCAGCTTGGGGGGGGGCCCTAGGGACAACTATGGCTACACCTTC
NA TRBJ2-7 TRBV9 NA CASSRETGINEQYF TGTGCCAGCAGCAGGGAAACAGGGATTAACGAGCAGTACTTC
NA TRBJ2-1 TRBV7-9 NA CASSFVSLGWANEQFF TGTGCCAGCAGCTTTGTTTCACTAGGATGGGCGAATGAGCAGTTCTTC
NA TRBJ2-7 TRBV11-2 once CASSPRSGRGWTYEQYF TGTGCCAGCAGCCCGCGCTCAGGGAGGGGGTGGACCTACGAGCAGTACTTC
TRBD1 TRBJ2-7 TRBV28 few CASNPFRTGGTYEQYF TGTGCCAGCAACCCCTTTAGGACAGGGGGTACCTACGAGCAGTACTTC
NA TRBJ1-1 TRBV19 NA CASKNPGGVNTEAFF TGTGCCAGTAAGAACCCCGGCGGGGTGAACACTGAAGCTTTCTTT
TRBD1 TRBJ2-7 TRBV5-1 NA CASSLGQGGHEQYF TGCGCCAGCAGCTTGGGACAGGGCGGCCACGAGCAGTACTTC
TRBD1 TRBJ2-3 TRBV10-3 NA CAISALPGQGADTQYF TGTGCCATCAGTGCCTTGCCGGGACAGGGGGCGGATACGCAGTATTTT
TRBD1 TRBJ2-3 TRBV6-5 NA CASRNPGQGTDTQYF TGTGCCAGCAGAAATCCGGGACAGGGGACAGATACGCAGTATTTT